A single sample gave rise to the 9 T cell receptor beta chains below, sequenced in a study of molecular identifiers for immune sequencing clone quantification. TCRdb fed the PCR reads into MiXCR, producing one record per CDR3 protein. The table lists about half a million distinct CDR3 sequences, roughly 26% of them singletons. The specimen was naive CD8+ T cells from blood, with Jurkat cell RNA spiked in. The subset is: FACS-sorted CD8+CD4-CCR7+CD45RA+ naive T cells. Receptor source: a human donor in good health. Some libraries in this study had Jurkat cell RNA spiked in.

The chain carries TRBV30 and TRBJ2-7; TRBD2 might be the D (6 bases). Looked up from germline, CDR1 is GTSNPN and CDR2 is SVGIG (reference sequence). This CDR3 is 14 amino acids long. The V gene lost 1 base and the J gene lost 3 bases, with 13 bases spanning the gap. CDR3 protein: CAWSEGLMHYEQYF. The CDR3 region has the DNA TGTGCCTGGAGTGAGGGACTCATGCACTACGAGCAGTACTTC.

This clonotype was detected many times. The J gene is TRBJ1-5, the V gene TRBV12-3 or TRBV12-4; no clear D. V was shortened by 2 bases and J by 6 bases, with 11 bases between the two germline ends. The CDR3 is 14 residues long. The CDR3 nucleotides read TGTGCCAGCAGTTTAAGGGTATGGGGTCAGCCCCAGCATTTT. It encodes CASSLRVWGQPQHF.

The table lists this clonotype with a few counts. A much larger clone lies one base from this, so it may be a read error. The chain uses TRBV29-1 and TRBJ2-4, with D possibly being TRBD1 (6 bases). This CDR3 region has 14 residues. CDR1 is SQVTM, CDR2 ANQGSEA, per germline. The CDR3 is CSVGRQVDKNIRYF. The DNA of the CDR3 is TGCAGCGTTGGCCGACAGGTTGACAAAAACATTCGGTACTTC. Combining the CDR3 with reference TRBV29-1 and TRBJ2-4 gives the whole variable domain SAVISQKPSRDICQRGTSLTIQCQVDSQVTMMFWYRQQPGQSLTLIATANQGSEATYESGFVIDKFPISRPNLTFSTLTVSNMSPEDSSIYLCSVGRQVDKNIRYFGAGTRLSVL.

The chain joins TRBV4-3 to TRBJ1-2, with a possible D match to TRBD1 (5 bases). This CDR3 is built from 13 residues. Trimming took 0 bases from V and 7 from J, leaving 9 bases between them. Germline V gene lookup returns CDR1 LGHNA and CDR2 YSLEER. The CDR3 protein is CASSQDQGAGYTF. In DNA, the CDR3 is TGCGCCAGCAGCCAAGATCAAGGGGCTGGCTACACCTTC.

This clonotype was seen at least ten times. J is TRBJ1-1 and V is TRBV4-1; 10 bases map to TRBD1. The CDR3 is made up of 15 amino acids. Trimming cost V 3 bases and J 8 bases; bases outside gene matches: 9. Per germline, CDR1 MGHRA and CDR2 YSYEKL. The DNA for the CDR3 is TGCGCCAGCAGCCATCCGGGACAGGGGCGCTGGGAAGCTTTCTTT. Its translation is CASSHPGQGRWEAFF.

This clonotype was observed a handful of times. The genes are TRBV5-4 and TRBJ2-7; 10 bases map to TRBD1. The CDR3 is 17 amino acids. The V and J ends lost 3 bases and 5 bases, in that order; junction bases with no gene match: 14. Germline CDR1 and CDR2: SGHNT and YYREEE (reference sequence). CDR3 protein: CASSSPSLTGGINEQYF. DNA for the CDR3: TGTGCCAGCAGCTCCCCCTCGCTGACAGGGGGCATTAACGAGCAGTACTTC. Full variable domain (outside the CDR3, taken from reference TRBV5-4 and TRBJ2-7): ETGVTQSPTHLIKTRGQQVTLRCSSQSGHNTVSWYQQALGQGPQFIFQYYREEENGRGNFPPRFSGLQFPNYSSELNVNALELDDSALYLCASSSPSLTGGINEQYFGPGTRLTVT.

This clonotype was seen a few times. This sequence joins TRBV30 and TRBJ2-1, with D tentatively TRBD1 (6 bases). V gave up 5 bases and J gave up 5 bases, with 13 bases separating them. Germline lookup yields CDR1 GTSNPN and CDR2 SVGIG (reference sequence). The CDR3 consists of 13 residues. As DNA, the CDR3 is TGTGCCTGGGCACAGGGCGCCAACAATGAGCAGTTCTTC. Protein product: CAWAQGANNEQFF.

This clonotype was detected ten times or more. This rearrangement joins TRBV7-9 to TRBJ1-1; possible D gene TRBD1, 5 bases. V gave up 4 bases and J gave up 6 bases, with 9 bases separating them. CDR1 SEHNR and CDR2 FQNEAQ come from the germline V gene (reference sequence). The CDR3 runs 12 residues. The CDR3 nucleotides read TGTGCCAGCAGCTCTGACAGCGCTGAAGCTTTCTTT. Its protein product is CASSSDSAEAFF.

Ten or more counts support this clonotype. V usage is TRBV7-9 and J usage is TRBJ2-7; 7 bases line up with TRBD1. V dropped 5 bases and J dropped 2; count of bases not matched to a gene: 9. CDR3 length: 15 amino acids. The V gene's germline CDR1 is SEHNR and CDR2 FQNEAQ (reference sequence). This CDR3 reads CASSHRDRLTYEQYF. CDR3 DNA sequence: TGTGCCAGCAGCCACCGGGACAGACTGACCTACGAGCAGTACTTC.